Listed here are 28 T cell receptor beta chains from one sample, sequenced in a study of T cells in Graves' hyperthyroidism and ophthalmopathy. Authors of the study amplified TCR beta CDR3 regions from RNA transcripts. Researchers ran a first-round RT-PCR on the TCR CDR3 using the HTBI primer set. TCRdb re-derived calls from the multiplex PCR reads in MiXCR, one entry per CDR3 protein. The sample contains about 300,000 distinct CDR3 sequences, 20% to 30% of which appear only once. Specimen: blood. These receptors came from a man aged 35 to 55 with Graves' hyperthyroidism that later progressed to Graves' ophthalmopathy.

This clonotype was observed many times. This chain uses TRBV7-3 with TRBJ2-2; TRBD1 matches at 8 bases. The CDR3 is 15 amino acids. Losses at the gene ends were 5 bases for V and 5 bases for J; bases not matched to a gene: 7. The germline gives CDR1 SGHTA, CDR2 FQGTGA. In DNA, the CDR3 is TGTGCCAGCAGCCGCGCAGGGGGCGCGACCGGGGAGCTGTTTTTT. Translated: CASSRAGGATGELFF.

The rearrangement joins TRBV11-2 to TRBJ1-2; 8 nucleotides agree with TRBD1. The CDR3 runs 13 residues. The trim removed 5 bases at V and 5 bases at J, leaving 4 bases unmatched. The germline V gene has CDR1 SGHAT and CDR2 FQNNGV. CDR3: CASSTQGEYGYTF. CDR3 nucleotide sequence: TGTGCCAGCAGCACACAGGGGGAGTATGGCTACACCTTC.

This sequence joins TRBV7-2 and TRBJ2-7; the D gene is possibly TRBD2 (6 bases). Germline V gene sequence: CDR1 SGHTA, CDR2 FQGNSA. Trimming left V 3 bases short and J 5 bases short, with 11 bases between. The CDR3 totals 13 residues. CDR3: CASSLGGMNEQYF. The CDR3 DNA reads TGTGCCAGCAGCTTGGGCGGGATGAACGAGCAGTACTTC.

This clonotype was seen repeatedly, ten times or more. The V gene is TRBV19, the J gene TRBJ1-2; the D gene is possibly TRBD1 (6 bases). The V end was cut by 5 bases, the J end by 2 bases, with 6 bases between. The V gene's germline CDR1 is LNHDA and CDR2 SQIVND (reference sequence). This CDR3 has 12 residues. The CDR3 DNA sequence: TGTGCCAGTAGTGGGACAAACTATGGCTACACCTTC. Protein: CASSGTNYGYTF.

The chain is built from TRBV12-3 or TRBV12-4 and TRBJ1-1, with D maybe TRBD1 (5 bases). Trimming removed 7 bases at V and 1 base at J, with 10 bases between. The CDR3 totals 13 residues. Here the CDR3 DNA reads TGTGCCAGCATCCCGGGACGGAACACTGAAGCTTTCTTT. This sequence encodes CASIPGRNTEAFF.

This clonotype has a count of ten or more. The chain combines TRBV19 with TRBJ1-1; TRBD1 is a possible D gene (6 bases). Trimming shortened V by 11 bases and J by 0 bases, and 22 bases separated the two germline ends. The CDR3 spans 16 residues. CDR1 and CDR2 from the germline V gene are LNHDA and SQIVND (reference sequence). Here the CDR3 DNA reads TGTGCCTGTACCAAAATATTCGGACAGATGAACACTGAAGCTTTCTTT. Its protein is CACTKIFGQMNTEAFF.

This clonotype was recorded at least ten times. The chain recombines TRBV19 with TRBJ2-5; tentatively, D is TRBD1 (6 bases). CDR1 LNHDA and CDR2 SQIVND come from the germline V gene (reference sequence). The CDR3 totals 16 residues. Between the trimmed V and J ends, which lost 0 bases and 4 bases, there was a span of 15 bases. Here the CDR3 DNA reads TGTGCCAGTAGTATAGAGGGCAGGGGAAAGGGAGAGACCCAGTACTTC. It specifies CASSIEGRGKGETQYF.

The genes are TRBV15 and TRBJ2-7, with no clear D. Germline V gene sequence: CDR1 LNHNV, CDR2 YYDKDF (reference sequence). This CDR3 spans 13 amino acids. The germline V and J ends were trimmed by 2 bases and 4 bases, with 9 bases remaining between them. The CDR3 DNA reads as TGTGCCACCAGCAGAAAAGGGTTGTACGAGCAGTACTTC. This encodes CATSRKGLYEQYF.

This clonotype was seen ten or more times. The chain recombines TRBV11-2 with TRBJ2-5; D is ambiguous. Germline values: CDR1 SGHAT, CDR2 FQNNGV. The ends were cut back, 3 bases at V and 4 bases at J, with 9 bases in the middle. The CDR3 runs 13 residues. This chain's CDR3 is CASSFDWSETQYF. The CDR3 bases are TGTGCCAGCAGCTTCGACTGGTCAGAGACCCAGTACTTC.

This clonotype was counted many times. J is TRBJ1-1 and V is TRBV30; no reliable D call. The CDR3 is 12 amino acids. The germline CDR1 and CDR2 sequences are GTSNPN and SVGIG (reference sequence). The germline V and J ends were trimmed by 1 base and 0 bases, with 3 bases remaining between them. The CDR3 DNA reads TGTGCCTGGAGTGACCTGAACACTGAAGCTTTCTTT. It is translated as CAWSDLNTEAFF.

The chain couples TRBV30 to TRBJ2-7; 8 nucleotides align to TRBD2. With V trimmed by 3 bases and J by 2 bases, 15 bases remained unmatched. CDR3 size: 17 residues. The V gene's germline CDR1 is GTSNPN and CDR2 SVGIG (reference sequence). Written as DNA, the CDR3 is TGTGCCTGGAGGCCAGGGTGGGCGGGACTAGAACCCTACGAGCAGTACTTC. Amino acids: CAWRPGWAGLEPYEQYF.

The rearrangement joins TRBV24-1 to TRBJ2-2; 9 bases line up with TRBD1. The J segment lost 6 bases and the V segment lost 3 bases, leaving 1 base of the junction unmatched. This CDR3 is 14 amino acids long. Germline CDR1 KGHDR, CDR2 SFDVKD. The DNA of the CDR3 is TGTGCCACCAGTGATCGACAGGGGGCCGGGGAGCTGTTTTTT. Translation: CATSDRQGAGELFF.

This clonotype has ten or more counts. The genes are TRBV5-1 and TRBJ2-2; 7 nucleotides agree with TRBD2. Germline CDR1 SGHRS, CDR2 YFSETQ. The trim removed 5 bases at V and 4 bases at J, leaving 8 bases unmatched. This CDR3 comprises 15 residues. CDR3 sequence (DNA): TGCGCCAGCAGGCTAGGACTAGGGATCACCGGGGAGCTGTTTTTT. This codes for CASRLGLGITGELFF.

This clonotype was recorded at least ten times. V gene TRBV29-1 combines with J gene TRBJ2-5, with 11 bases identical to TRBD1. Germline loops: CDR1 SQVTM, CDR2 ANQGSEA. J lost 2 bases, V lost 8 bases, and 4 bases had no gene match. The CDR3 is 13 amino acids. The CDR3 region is CSLRDRGQETQYF. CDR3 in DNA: TGCAGCCTTAGGGACAGGGGGCAAGAGACCCAGTACTTC.

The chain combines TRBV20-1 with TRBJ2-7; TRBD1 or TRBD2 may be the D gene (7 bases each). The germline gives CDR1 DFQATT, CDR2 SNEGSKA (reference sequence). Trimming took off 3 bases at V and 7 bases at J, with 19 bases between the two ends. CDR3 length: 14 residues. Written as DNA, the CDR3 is TGCAGTGCTAGTCCCAGGGGGAGGGTCTGGGAGCAGTACTTC. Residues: CSASPRGRVWEQYF.

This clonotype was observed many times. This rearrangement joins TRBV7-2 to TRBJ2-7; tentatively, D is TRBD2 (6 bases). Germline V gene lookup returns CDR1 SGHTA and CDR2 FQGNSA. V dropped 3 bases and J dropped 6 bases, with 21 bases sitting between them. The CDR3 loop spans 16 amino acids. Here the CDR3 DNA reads TGTGCCAGCAGCTTCGGCCCGCTCCGGGGACTCCCCGAGCAGTACTTC. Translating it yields CASSFGPLRGLPEQYF.

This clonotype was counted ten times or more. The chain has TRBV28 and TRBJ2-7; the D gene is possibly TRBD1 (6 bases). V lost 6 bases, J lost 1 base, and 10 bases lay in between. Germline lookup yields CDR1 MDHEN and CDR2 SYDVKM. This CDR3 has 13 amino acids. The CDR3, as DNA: TGTGCCAGCAGCCTGACAGGATCCTACGAGCAGTACTTC. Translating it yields CASSLTGSYEQYF.

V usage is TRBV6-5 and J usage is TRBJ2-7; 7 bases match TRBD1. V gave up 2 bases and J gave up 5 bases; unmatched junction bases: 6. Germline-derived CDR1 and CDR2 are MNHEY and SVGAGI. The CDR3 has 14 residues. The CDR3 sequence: CASSYRDSRDEQYF. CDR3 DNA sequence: TGTGCCAGCAGTTACAGGGACAGTCGTGACGAGCAGTACTTC.

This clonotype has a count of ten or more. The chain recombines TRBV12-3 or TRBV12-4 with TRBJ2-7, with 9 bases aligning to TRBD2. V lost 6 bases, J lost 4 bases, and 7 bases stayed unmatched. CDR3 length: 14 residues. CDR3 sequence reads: CASSRGSGSYEQYF. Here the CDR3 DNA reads TGTGCCAGCAGCAGGGGTAGCGGGAGTTACGAGCAGTACTTC.

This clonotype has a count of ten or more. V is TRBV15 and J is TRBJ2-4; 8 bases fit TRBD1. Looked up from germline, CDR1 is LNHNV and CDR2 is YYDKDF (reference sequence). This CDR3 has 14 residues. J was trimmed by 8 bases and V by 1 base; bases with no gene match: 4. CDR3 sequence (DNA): TGTGCCACCAGCAGAGGGCAGGGGGCGGACATTCAGTACTTC. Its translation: CATSRGQGADIQYF.

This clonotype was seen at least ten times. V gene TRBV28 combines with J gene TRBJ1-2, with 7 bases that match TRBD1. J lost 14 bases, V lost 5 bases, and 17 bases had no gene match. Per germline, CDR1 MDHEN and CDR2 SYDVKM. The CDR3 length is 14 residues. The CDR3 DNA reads TGTGCCAGCAGTACCCCTTCGTGGGGACAGACCCAGACCTTC. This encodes CASSTPSWGQTQTF.

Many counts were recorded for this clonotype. In DNA, the CDR3 is TGTGCCAGCAGTTTATGGGGCAGGGCCAATCAGCCCCAGCATTTT. Translation: CASSLWGRANQPQHF. The chain carries TRBV12-3 or TRBV12-4 and TRBJ1-5, with D possibly matching TRBD1 (5 bases). The CDR3 runs to 15 residues. V dropped 2 bases and J dropped 3 bases, with 11 bases sitting between them.

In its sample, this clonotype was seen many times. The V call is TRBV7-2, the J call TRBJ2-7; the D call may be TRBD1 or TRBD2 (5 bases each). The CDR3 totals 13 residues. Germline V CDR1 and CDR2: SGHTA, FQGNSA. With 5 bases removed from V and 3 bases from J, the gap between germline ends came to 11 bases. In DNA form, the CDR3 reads TGTGCCAGCAGCCCAGGGACGGGCTACGAGCAGTACTTC. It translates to CASSPGTGYEQYF.

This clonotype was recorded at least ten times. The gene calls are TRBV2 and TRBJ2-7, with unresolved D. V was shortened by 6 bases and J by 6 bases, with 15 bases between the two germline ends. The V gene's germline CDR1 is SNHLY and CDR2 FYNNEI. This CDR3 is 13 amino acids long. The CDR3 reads CASRPFPTGEQYF. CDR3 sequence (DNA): TGTGCCAGCAGACCTTTCCCTACGGGCGAGCAGTACTTC.

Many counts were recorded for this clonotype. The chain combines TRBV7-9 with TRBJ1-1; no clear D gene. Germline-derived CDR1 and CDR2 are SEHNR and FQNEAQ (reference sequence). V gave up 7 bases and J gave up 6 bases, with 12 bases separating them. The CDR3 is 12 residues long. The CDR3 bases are TGTGCCAGCAACTTCCCCGGCCCTGAAGCTTTCTTT. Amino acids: CASNFPGPEAFF.

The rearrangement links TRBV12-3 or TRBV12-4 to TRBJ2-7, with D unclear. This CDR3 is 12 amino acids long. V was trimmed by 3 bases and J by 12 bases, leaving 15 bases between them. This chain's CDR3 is CASSLAGLPPYF. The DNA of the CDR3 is TGTGCCAGCAGTTTGGCTGGGCTCCCCCCGTACTTC.

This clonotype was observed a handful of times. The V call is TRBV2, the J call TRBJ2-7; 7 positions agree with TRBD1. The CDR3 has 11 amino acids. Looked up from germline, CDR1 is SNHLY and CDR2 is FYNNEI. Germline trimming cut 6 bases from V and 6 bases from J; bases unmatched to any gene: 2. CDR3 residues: CASRQGIEQYF. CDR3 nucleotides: TGTGCCAGCAGACAGGGGATCGAGCAGTACTTC.

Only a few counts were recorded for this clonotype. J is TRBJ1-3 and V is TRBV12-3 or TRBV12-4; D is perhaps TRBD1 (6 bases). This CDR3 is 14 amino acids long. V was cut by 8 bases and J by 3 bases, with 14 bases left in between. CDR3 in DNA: TGTGCCAGCCTACAGGGCCTAAGTGGAAACACCATATATTTT. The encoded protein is CASLQGLSGNTIYF.